This TCR beta chain originates from a study of CD8 T cells in ankylosing spondylitis. General study points: Characteristic of ankylosing spondylitis blood, it appeared, was a TCR beta motif comprising several highly homologous variants. As for the disease-linked clones, they showed a CD8+ phenotype and occurred at relatively low frequencies in peripheral blood. Disease-linked clones were reportedly significantly enriched in matched ankylosing spondylitis synovial fluid.

This clonotype came up many times. Its antigen is unidentified. V lost 5 bases and J lost 8, with 12 bases in between. Germline loops: CDR1 SGHVS, CDR2 FNYEAQ. This CDR3 has 13 amino acids. TCRdb processed the 5' RACE reads anew with MiXCR; each CDR3 protein has one entry. The sample carries 200,000 to 300,000 distinct CDR3 sequences, 8.6% recorded once. Sequenced sample: blood, either unsorted or a sorted T cell fraction (not recorded which). The chain recombines TRBV7-6 with TRBJ1-4; D gene uncertain. The receptor comes from a male donor with ankylosing spondylitis or in good health (not recorded which). CDR3 DNA sequence: TGTGCCAGCAGCAGGGCAGGCCACGAAAAACTGTTTTTT. As protein: CASSRAGHEKLFF.